This is a list of T cell receptor beta chains from one sample in a study of T cell responses to AZD1222 COVID-19 vaccine. Clones were read by immunoSEQ multiplex PCR, and TCRdb kept only the in-frame ones, dropping some. Among 85,000 to 100,000 clones, around 85% were seen once, and the ten largest hold just under 6.5%. Sequencing was performed on peripheral blood, taken on day 0 of AZD1222 vaccination. These receptors originate from an adult in good health. CDR3s include the opening cysteine and the closing phenylalanine or tryptophan. The D gene is left open where the match is weak. The size field is filled for only some rows; it gives once, few, many or a size class.

v_call	d_call	j_call	cdr3_length	clone_size	cdr3_aa	cdr3_nt
TRBV6-1	.	TRBJ1-1	15	.	CASSDFGGAGTEAFF	TGTGCCAGCAGTGATTTTGGGGGCGCGGGCACTGAAGCTTTCTTT
TRBV7-2	TRBD1	TRBJ2-5	16	once	CASSPQPTRGQETQYF	TGTGCCAGCAGCCCGCAACCGACCAGGGGGCAGGAGACCCAGTACTTC
TRBV12-3/TRBV12-4	.	TRBJ2-5	11	.	CASSPHETQYF	TGTGCCAGCAGTCCACACGAGACCCAGTACTTC
TRBV7-8	TRBD2	TRBJ2-3	17	.	CASSLYSGGGPTDTQYF	TGTGCCAGCAGCTTGTATAGCGGGGGGGGTCCCACAGATACGCAGTATTTT
TRBV18	TRBD1	TRBJ2-7	13	.	CASSPRQGLEQYF	TGTGCCAGCTCACCACGACAGGGGCTGGAGCAGTACTTC
TRBV3-1/TRBV3-2	.	TRBJ1-1	12	.	CASSQGATEAFF	TGTGCCAGCAGCCAGGGGGCTACTGAAGCTTTCTTT
TRBV7-9	TRBD1	TRBJ1-2	16	.	CASSLAGQGARHGYTF	TGTGCCAGCAGCTTAGCGGGGCAGGGGGCTAGGCATGGCTACACCTTC
TRBV18	.	TRBJ2-7	14	once	CASSPPAGPYEQYF	TGTGCCAGCTCACCGCCAGCAGGGCCCTACGAGCAGTACTTC
TRBV6-2/TRBV6-3	.	TRBJ1-1	16	.	CASSYGAGQPNTEAFF	TGTGCCAGCAGTTACGGGGCCGGACAGCCGAACACTGAAGCTTTCTTT
TRBV29-1	.	TRBJ1-1	13	few	CSVDQLLNTEAFF	TGCAGCGTTGACCAGCTTCTGAACACTGAAGCTTTCTTT
TRBV7-9	TRBD1	TRBJ2-7	14	.	CASSVGQGKGEQYF	TGTGCCAGCAGCGTAGGACAGGGGAAGGGCGAGCAGTACTTC
TRBV6-1	.	TRBJ1-1	14	.	CASRGTGSNTEAFF	TGTGCCAGCAGGGGTACTGGTTCGAACACTGAAGCTTTCTTT
TRBV15	.	TRBJ2-7	15	.	CATSRGGGGYYEQYF	TGTGCCACCAGCAGAGGGGGTGGCGGTTATTACGAGCAGTACTTC
TRBV4-1	TRBD1	TRBJ1-2	15	.	CASSHAHRGYGGYTF	TGCGCCAGCAGCCACGCCCACAGGGGCTACGGCGGCTACACCTTC
TRBV7-9	.	TRBJ1-2	14	.	CASSLGRGNYGYTF	TGTGCCAGCAGCTTAGGGCGGGGGAACTATGGCTACACCTTC
TRBV15	.	TRBJ1-3	16	.	CATSARLGQGWNTIYF	TGTGCCACCAGCGCGCGTCTCGGCCAGGGCTGGAACACCATATATTTT
TRBV4-2	.	TRBJ1-2	15	.	CASSQDGQGDYGYTF	TGTGCCAGCAGCCAAGATGGGCAGGGAGATTATGGCTACACCTTC
TRBV27	.	TRBJ1-4	15	.	CASRESLNSLEKLFF	TGTGCCAGCAGGGAAAGCCTAAACTCTCTTGAAAAACTGTTTTTT
TRBV14	.	TRBJ2-6	13	.	CASNSRGANVLTF	TGTGCCAGCAACTCGAGGGGGGCCAACGTCCTGACTTTC
TRBV19	TRBD1	TRBJ2-7	13	.	CASRQGAHNEQYF	TGTGCCAGCCGTCAGGGGGCGCACAACGAGCAGTACTTC
TRBV20-1	.	TRBJ1-2	11	once	CSAAVEGGYTF	TGCAGTGCTGCCGTGGAAGGTGGCTACACCTTC
TRBV10-3	.	TRBJ2-7	14	.	CAISALTGSYEQYF	TGTGCCATCAGTGCCTTAACGGGCTCCTACGAGCAGTACTTC
TRBV12-3/TRBV12-4	.	TRBJ2-7	12	.	CASQNGVYEQYF	TGTGCCAGTCAGAATGGGGTCTACGAGCAGTACTTC
TRBV27	.	TRBJ2-3	15	.	CASSWSAGGTDTQYF	TGTGCCAGCAGTTGGAGCGCAGGTGGAACAGATACGCAGTATTTT
TRBV7-2	.	TRBJ2-3	12	.	CASSLTRDTQYF	TGTGCCAGCAGCTTAACTCGAGATACGCAGTATTTT
TRBV19	TRBD1	TRBJ2-2	15	.	CASGLTGGSTGELFF	TGTGCCAGTGGGCTGACAGGGGGATCCACCGGGGAGCTGTTTTTT
TRBV10-2	.	TRBJ1-2	15	.	CASSESVRGSYGYTF	TGCGCCAGCAGTGAGTCAGTGAGGGGCAGCTATGGCTACACCTTC
TRBV15	.	TRBJ1-6	12	.	CATSRVGSPLHF	TGTGCCACCAGCAGAGTGGGGTCACCCCTCCACTTT
TRBV11-2	TRBD1	TRBJ2-7	15	.	CASSLGILGQGRQYF	TGTGCCAGCAGCTTAGGAATCCTGGGACAGGGACGACAGTACTTC
TRBV30	.	TRBJ1-6	13	.	CAWKVDGNSPLHF	TGTGCCTGGAAGGTGGATGGAAATTCACCCCTCCACTTT
TRBV11-3	.	TRBJ1-6	15	once	CASSLEDSYNSPLHF	TGTGCCAGCAGCTTAGAGGACAGCTATAATTCACCCCTCCACTTT
TRBV7-9	TRBD2	TRBJ2-1	16	.	CASSDYGGRAGPEQFF	TGTGCCAGCAGCGACTATGGCGGGAGGGCCGGGCCTGAGCAGTTCTTC
TRBV30	.	TRBJ1-6	13	.	CAWSPGPNSPLHF	TGTGCCTGGAGCCCCGGCCCGAATTCACCCCTCCACTTT
TRBV18	TRBD1	TRBJ2-7	12	.	CASSPRQGEQYF	TGTGCCAGCTCACCCCGACAGGGCGAGCAGTACTTC
TRBV18	.	TRBJ2-3	15	.	CASSPPAVFTDTQYF	TGTGCCAGCTCACCACCGGCAGTGTTTACAGATACGCAGTATTTT
TRBV30	.	TRBJ2-7	12	.	CAWSVQWREQYF	TGTGCCTGGAGTGTACAGTGGCGCGAGCAGTACTTC
TRBV5-5	.	TRBJ1-4	14	.	CASSKWDFNEKLFF	TGTGCCAGCAGCAAGTGGGACTTTAATGAAAAACTGTTTTTT
TRBV18	TRBD2	TRBJ2-3	16	.	CASSIAGANAADTQYF	TGTGCCAGCTCCATAGCGGGGGCCAATGCCGCAGATACGCAGTATTTT
TRBV4-2	TRBD1	TRBJ1-5	15	.	CASSEETGEWQPQHF	TGTGCCAGCAGCGAAGAAACAGGGGAATGGCAGCCCCAGCATTTT
TRBV5-1	.	TRBJ1-6	15	.	CASSLALGGNSPLHF	TGCGCCAGCAGCTTGGCCTTGGGTGGAAATTCACCCCTCCACTTT
TRBV2	.	TRBJ2-2	14	.	CASSVARYTGELFF	TGTGCCAGCAGTGTGGCCAGATACACCGGGGAGCTGTTTTTT
TRBV30	TRBD2	TRBJ2-7	11	.	CAWTSGYEQYF	TGTGCCTGGACTAGCGGCTACGAGCAGTACTTC
TRBV29-1	TRBD2	TRBJ2-7	16	.	CSVGMGGLAATYEQYF	TGCAGCGTTGGGATGGGCGGGCTAGCGGCCACCTACGAGCAGTACTTC
TRBV4-1	.	TRBJ1-5	15	once	CASSQEAGSNQPQHF	TGCGCCAGCAGCCAAGAAGCTGGTAGCAATCAGCCCCAGCATTTT
TRBV29-1	.	TRBJ1-1	15	once	CSAGEREAMSTEAFF	TGCAGCGCCGGGGAGAGAGAGGCCATGAGCACTGAAGCTTTCTTT
TRBV7-3	.	TRBJ2-3	13	.	CASSFQVTDTQYF	TGTGCCAGCAGCTTCCAGGTCACAGATACGCAGTATTTT
TRBV21-1	.	TRBJ2-1	14	.	CASSKARQHNEQFF	TGTGCCAGCAGCAAAGCCAGGCAACACAATGAGCAGTTCTTC
TRBV7-2	.	TRBJ1-2	14	.	CASSPPTVIYGYTF	TGTGCCAGCAGCCCCCCGACAGTGATCTATGGCTACACCTTC
TRBV7-9	.	TRBJ1-2	16	.	CASSYSRQRHNYGYTF	TGTGCCAGCAGCTATAGTCGACAACGGCACAACTATGGCTACACCTTC
TRBV19	TRBD1	TRBJ1-5	17	.	CASSIPRGGGGNQPQHF	TGTGCCAGTAGTATACCCAGGGGGGGCGGTGGCAATCAGCCCCAGCATTTT
TRBV5-6	.	TRBJ1-1	13	.	CASSLLRYTEAFF	TGTGCCAGCAGCTTGCTCAGGTACACTGAAGCTTTCTTT
TRBV5-1	TRBD2	TRBJ2-7	15	.	CASSPTSGGSYEQYF	TGCGCCAGCAGCCCGACTAGCGGGGGATCCTACGAGCAGTACTTC